Presented here are 3 T cell receptor beta chains from one specimen sequenced in a study of OX40 agonist ivuxolimab in advanced cancers. Sequenced by immunoSEQ multiplex PCR; TCRdb stores in-frame clones only, minus some. The table lists more than 65,000 clones, around 90% of them singletons. Specimen: CD4+ or CD8+ T cells sorted from blood, collected in a trial of the OX40 agonist ivuxolimab. The receptors stem from an adult with an advanced solid tumor such as melanoma, head and neck, liver or kidney cancer.

The chain recombines TRBV7-2 with TRBJ2-3; D call uncertain. The ends were cut back, 4 bases at V and 3 bases at J, with 5 bases in the middle. Germline CDR1 and CDR2: SGHTA and FQGNSA. The CDR3 sequence is 12 residues long. Here the CDR3 DNA reads TGTGCCAGCAGCTCATTTACAGATACGCAGTATTTT. It is translated as CASSSFTDTQYF.

The rearrangement joins TRBV2 to TRBJ1-5, with 7 bases aligning to TRBD1. Germline V gene lookup returns CDR1 SNHLY and CDR2 FYNNEI. The CDR3 sequence is 16 residues long. The V segment lost 6 bases and the J segment 6 bases; nucleotides outside the gene matches: 14. DNA for the CDR3: TGTGCCAGCAGGACGAGGCAGGGGGTTTTCAGTCAGCCCCAGCATTTT. Its protein is CASRTRQGVFSQPQHF.

The V gene is TRBV11-2, the J gene TRBJ1-1, with D possibly matching TRBD1 (6 bases). Germline V gene lookup returns CDR1 SGHAT and CDR2 FQNNGV. Trimming shortened V by 4 bases and J by 11 bases, and 29 bases separated the two germline ends. This CDR3 is 17 amino acids long. The CDR3 DNA reads TGTGCCAGCAGCTGGGGCAGGGGTCGTAGGGGTCCTGGTCGGGCTTTCTTT. Protein: CASSWGRGRRGPGRAFF.